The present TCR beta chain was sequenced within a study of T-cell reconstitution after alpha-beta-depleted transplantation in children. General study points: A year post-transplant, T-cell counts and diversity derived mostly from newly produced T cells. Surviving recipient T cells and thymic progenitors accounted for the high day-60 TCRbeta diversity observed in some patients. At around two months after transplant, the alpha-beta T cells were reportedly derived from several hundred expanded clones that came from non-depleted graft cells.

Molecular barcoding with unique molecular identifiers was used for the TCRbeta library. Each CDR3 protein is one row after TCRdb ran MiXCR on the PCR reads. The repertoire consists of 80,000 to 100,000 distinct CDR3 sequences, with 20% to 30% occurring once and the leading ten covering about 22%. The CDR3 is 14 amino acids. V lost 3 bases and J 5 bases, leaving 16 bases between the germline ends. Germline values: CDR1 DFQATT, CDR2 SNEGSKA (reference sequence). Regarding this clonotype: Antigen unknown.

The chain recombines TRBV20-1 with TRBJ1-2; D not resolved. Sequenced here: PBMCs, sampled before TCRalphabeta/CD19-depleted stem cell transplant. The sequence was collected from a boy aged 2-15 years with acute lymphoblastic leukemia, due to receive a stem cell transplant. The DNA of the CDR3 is TGCAGTGCTAGTTTGGCTTCGGGCCTTTATGGCTACACCTTC. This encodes CSASLASGLYGYTF.